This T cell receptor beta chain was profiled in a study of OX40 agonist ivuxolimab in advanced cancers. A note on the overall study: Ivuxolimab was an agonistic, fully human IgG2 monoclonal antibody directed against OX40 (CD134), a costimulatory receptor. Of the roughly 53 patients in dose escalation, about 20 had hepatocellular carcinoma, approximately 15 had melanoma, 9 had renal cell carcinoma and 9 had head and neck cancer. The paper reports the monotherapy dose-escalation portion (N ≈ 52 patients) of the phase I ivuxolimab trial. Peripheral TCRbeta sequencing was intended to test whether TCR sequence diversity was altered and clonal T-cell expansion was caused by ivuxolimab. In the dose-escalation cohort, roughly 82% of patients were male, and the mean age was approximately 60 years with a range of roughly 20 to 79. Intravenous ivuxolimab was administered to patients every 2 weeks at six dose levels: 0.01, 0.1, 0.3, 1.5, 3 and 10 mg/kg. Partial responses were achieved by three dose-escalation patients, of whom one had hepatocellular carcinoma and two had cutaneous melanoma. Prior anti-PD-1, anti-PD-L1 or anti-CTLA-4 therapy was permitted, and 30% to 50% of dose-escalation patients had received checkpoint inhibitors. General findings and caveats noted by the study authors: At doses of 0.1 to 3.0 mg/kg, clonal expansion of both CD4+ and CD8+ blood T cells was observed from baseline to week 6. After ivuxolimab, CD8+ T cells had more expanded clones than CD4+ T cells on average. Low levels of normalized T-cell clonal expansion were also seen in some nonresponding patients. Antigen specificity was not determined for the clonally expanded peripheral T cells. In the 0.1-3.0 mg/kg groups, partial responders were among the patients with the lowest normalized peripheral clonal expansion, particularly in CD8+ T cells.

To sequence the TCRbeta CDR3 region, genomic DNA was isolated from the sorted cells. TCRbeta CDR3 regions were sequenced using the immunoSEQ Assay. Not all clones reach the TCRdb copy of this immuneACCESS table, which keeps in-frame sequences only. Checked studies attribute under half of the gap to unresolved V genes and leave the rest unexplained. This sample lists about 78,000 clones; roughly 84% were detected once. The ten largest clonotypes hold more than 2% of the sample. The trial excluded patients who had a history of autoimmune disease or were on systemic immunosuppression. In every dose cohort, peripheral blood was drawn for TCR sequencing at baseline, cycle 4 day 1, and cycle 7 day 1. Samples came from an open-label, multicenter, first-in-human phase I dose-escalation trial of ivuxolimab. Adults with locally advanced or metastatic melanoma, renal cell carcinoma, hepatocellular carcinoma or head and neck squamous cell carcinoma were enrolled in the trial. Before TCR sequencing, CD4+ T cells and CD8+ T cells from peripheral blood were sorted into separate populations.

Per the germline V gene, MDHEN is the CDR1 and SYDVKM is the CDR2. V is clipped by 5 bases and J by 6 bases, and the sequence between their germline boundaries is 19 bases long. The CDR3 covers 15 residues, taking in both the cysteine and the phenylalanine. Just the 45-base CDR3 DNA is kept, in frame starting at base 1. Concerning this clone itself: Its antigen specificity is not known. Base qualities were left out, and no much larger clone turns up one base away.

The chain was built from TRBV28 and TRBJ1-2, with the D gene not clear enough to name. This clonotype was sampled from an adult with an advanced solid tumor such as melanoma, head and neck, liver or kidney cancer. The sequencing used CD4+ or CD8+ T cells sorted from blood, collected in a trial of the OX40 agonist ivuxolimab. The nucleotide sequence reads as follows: TGTGCCAGCAGTACCTTTGCGATCGGCGAAAATGGCTACACCTTC. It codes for CASSTFAIGENGYTF.